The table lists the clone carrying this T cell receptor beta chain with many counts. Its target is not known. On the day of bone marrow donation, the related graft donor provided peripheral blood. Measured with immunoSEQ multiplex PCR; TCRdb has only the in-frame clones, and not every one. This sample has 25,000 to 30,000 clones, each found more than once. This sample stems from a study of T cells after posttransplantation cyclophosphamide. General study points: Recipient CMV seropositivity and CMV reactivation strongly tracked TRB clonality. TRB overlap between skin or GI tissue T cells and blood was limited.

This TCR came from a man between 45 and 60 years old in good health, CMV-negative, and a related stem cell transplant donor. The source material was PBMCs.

The CDR3 sequence: CASSRRQVVGEQYF. The CDR3, as DNA: TGCGCCAGCAGTCGCAGACAGGTGGTCGGCGAGCAGTACTTC. The chain links TRBV4-1 to TRBJ2-7, with D maybe TRBD1 (6 bases). The CDR3 runs to 14 residues. V lost 6 bases and J lost 6, with 18 bases in between. Germline-derived CDR1 and CDR2 are MGHRA and YSYEKL.